Each of the 4 T cell receptor beta chains below was sequenced from the same sample in a study of T-cell reconstitution after alpha-beta-depleted transplantation in children. As it was prepared, the TCRbeta library received unique molecular identifiers. TCRdb independently ran MiXCR on the PCR reads; one entry per CDR3 protein. This sample has 600,000 to 700,000 distinct CDR3 sequences, with approximately 14% found just once. The material sequenced was PBMCs, taken before TCRalphabeta/CD19-depleted stem cell transplant. The receptors come from a girl aged 2-15 years with congenital amegakaryocytic thrombocytopenia, due to receive a stem cell transplant.

This clonotype has a count of ten or more. V is TRBV15 and J is TRBJ1-5; D is uncertain. Trimming stripped 3 bases from V and 4 bases from J, with 10 bases between. CDR3 length: 14 residues. The germline CDR1 and CDR2 sequences are LNHNV and YYDKDF (reference sequence). The CDR3 DNA follows: TGTGCCACCAGCAGCCCATATGGGAATCAGCCCCAGCATTTT. This codes for CATSSPYGNQPQHF.

The gene calls are TRBV7-9 and TRBJ2-1; 10 bases are shared with TRBD2. Germline lookup yields CDR1 SEHNR and CDR2 FQNEAQ (reference sequence). V lost 5 bases, J lost 8 bases, and 15 bases stayed unmatched. CDR3 length: 17 residues. For the CDR3, the DNA is TGTGCCAGCAGCACGGCGGGGGCTAGCGGGAGTGTCCATGAGCAGTTCTTC. It is translated as CASSTAGASGSVHEQFF. Together with reference TRBV7-9 and TRBJ2-1, the CDR3 gives the full variable domain: DTGVSQNPRHKITKRGQNVTFRCDPISEHNRLYWYRQTLGQGPEFLTYFQNEAQLEKSRLLSDRFSAERPKGSFSTLEIQRTEQGDSAMYLCASSTAGASGSVHEQFFGPGTRLTVL.

Only a few counts were recorded for this clonotype. This chain uses TRBV12-3 or TRBV12-4 with TRBJ1-5; a possible D gene is TRBD1 (5 bases). V was clipped by 6 bases and J by 0 bases, with 15 bases between them. There are 16 residues in the CDR3. The DNA for the CDR3 is TGTGCCAGCAGCCCCGGGGGGGTCTATAGCAATCAGCCCCAGCATTTT. This encodes CASSPGGVYSNQPQHF.

This clonotype has a count of ten or more. This chain joins TRBV10-3 and TRBJ2-3; D is possibly TRBD1 (6 bases). V shed 3 bases and J shed 4 bases, with 8 bases lying between them. CDR3 length: 13 amino acids. Germline V gene sequence: CDR1 ENHRY, CDR2 SYGVKD. The CDR3 coding sequence is TGTGCCATCAGTGAACAGGGTGCAGATACGCAGTATTTT. This translates into CAISEQGADTQYF.